A single sample is the source of the 5 T cell receptor beta chains below, sequenced in a study of identical twins' blood T cells. One entry per CDR3 protein results from TCRdb running MiXCR on the 5' RACE reads. The sample yields about 370,000 distinct CDR3 sequences, over 25% seen once. Sequenced material: PBMCs. The receptors originated from a woman between 18 and 49 years old in good health.

The gene calls are TRBV20-1 and TRBJ1-6; 7 nucleotides align to TRBD1. The germline V gene encodes CDR1 DFQATT and CDR2 SNEGSKA (reference sequence). V lost 3 bases, J lost 7 bases, and 3 bases stayed unmatched. The CDR3 is 13 amino acids. In nucleotides, the CDR3 is TGCAGTGCTAGGGACAGGCTAAATTCACCCCTCCACTTT. It encodes CSARDRLNSPLHF.

This clonotype showed up many times. The genes are TRBV4-3 and TRBJ2-1; possibly TRBD1 or TRBD2 for D (5 bases each). Trimming removed 4 bases from V and 6 bases from J, with 19 bases in between. The CDR3 sequence is 16 residues long. Germline values: CDR1 LGHNA, CDR2 YSLEER. The CDR3 nucleotides read TGCGCCAGCAGCCGCGTCGAACCGGGACCGGGCAATGAGCAGTTCTTC. Translation gives CASSRVEPGPGNEQFF.

The chain employs TRBV15 and TRBJ2-3; tentative D call: TRBD2 (5 bases). Germline V gene data show CDR1 as LNHNV and CDR2 as YYDKDF (reference sequence). The V gene lost 3 bases and the J gene lost 4 bases, with 8 bases spanning the gap. The CDR3 totals 13 residues. This CDR3 is CATSSQEADTQYF. The CDR3 coding sequence is TGTGCCACCAGCAGTCAGGAGGCAGATACGCAGTATTTT.

This clonotype came up a few times. J is TRBJ1-5 and V is TRBV27; the D gene is possibly TRBD1 (5 bases). Per the germline V gene, CDR1 is MNHEY and CDR2 is SMNVEV (reference sequence). V lost 6 bases and J lost 3, with 18 bases in between. There are 16 residues in the CDR3. CDR3 coding DNA: TGTGCCAGCAGATCTACAATCGGGACCGACAATCAGCCCCAGCATTTT. The encoded protein is CASRSTIGTDNQPQHF.

This clonotype has just a few counts. The chain combines TRBV5-1 with TRBJ2-2; D not resolved. The CDR3 has 16 residues. Trimming took 0 bases from V and 3 from J, leaving 12 bases between them. Germline loops: CDR1 SGHRS, CDR2 YFSETQ. CDR3 nucleotides: TGCGCCAGCAGCTTGGCTGTTCGAGAATACACCGGGGAGCTGTTTTTT. This sequence encodes CASSLAVREYTGELFF.